Reported below is one TCR beta chain. Its antigen remains unidentified. The sample originates from a study of T-cell memory formation after mild COVID-19. Study summary: The two donors had largely donor-specific TCR clusters. Study-wide results and limits: The finding that pre-infection memory included some responding clones suggested that cross-reactive memory joined. Contracting CD4+ clones lay largely in CM and EM, with CD8+ ones residing in EMRA.

Trimming left V 0 bases short and J 5 bases short, with 17 bases between. The CDR3 has 17 residues. The germline V gene has CDR1 ENHRY and CDR2 SYGVKD. 5'RACE, which relied on constant-segment primers, yielded TCR alpha and TCR beta cDNA libraries carrying sample barcodes and UMIs. TCRdb independently ran MiXCR on the 5' RACE reads; one entry per CDR3 protein. Of tens of thousands of distinct CDR3 sequences detected, about 7.1% appear once; the ten largest clones hold approximately 1.3%. The sequence came from a man in his late teens or twenties who had mild COVID-19 (a few samples of this study predate the infection). Cell type and time point are not known. This chain links TRBV10-3 with TRBJ1-5; perhaps TRBD1 as D (5 bases). The sequencing sample was made of PBMCs or a T cell subset sorted from them (not recorded which). CDR3 protein: CAISESIGSGGYQPQHF. DNA for the CDR3: TGTGCCATCAGTGAGTCGATAGGTTCGGGGGGATATCAGCCCCAGCATTTT.